The sequence of this TCR beta chain was determined in a study of patients and donors after allogeneic stem cell transplantation. Germline assignment: CDR1 SGHRS and CDR2 YFSETQ. V dropped 1 base and J dropped 6; count of bases not matched to a gene: 4. CDR3 length: 15 amino acids. TCRdb re-called the RT-PCR reads through MiXCR, storing one row per CDR3 protein. The top ten hold 30% to 35% of the sample, which has some 200,000 distinct CDR3 sequences, 41% seen once. The source of this sequence is a human donor who was either an allogeneic HSCT recipient or a stem cell or donor lymphocyte infusion donor (not recorded which). It is not recorded whose cells these are; they may come from a transplant donor. The J gene is TRBJ2-1, the V gene TRBV5-1, with 10 nucleotides matching TRBD2. The specimen sequenced was blood, either unsorted or a sorted T cell fraction (not recorded which). In nucleotides, the CDR3 is TGCGCCAGCAGCTTGACTAGCGGGAACCCCAATGAGCAGTTCTTC. It translates to CASSLTSGNPNEQFF.